The clone carrying this T cell receptor (beta chain) is a singleton in its sample. In the original analysis: Reference gene primer amplification gave estimated nucleated cell counts. The method was immunoSEQ multiplex PCR; TCRdb's version includes in-frame clones alone and lacks a portion of them. That table is the source of V, J and clone size, and D and trimming were worked out from the DNA. The sample carries around 140,000 clones, roughly 80% recorded once. The record originates from a study of blood T cell repertoires in COVID-19. Study background: Acute and convalescent COVID-19 samples came from the United States, Italy and Spain. The analysed material was cDNA or gDNA that came from T cells, B-cell-depleted T cells, or PBMCs.

V was clipped by 0 bases and J by 0 bases, with 5 bases between them. This CDR3 region has 14 residues. Germline V gene sequence: CDR1 LNHNV, CDR2 YYDKDF (reference sequence). The V and J genes are TRBV15 and TRBJ1-1; no clear D. Sequenced input: peripheral blood. The sequence was collected from an older man who had recovered from COVID-19. The CDR3 bases are TGTGCCACCAGCAGAGAGGCAGTGAACACTGAAGCTTTCTTT. This encodes CATSREAVNTEAFF.